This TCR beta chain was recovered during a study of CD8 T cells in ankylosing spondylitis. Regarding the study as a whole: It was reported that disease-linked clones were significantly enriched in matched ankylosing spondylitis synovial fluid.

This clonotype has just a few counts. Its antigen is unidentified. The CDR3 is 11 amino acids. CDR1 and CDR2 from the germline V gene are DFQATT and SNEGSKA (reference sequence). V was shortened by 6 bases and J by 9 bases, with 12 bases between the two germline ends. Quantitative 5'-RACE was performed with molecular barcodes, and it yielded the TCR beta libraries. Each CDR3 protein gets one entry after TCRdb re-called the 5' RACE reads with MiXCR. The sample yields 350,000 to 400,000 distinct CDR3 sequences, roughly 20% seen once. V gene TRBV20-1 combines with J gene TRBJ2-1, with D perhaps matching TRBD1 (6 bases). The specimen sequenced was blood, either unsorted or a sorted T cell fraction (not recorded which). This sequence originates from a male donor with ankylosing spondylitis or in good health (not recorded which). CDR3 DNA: TGCAGTGCCCCACTGGGGGCTGAGCAGTTCTTC. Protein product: CSAPLGAEQFF.